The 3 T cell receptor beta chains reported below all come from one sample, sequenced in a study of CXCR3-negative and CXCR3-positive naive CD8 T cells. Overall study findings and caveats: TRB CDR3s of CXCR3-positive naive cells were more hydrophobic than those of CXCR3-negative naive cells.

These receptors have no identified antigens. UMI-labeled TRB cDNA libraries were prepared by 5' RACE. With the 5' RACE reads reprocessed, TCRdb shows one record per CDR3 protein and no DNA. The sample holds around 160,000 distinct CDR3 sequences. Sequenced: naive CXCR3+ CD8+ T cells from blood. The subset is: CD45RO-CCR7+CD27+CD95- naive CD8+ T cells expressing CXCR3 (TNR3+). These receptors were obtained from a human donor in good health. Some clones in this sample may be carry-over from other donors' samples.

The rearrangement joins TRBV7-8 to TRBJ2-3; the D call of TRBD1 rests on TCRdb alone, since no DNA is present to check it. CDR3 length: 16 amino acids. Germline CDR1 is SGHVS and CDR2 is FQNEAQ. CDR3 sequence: CASSSGTGTSTDTQYF.

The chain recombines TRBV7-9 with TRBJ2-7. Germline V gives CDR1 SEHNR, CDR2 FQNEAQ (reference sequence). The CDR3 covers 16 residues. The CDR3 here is CASSLALAGDPYEQYF. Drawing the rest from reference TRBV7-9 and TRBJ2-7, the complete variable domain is DTGVSQNPRHKITKRGQNVTFRCDPISEHNRLYWYRQTLGQGPEFLTYFQNEAQLEKSRLLSDRFSAERPKGSFSTLEIQRTEQGDSAMYLCASSLALAGDPYEQYFGPGTRLTVT.

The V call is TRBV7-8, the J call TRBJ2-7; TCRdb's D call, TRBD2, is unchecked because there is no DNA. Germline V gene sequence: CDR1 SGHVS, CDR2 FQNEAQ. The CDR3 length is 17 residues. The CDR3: CASSPGSSPGASYEQYF. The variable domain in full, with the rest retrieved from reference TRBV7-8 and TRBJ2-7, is GAGVSQSPRYKVAKRGQDVALRCDPISGHVSLFWYQQALGQGPEFLTYFQNEAQLDKSGLPSDRFFAERPEGSVSTLKIQRTQQEDSAVYLCASSPGSSPGASYEQYFGPGTRLTVT.